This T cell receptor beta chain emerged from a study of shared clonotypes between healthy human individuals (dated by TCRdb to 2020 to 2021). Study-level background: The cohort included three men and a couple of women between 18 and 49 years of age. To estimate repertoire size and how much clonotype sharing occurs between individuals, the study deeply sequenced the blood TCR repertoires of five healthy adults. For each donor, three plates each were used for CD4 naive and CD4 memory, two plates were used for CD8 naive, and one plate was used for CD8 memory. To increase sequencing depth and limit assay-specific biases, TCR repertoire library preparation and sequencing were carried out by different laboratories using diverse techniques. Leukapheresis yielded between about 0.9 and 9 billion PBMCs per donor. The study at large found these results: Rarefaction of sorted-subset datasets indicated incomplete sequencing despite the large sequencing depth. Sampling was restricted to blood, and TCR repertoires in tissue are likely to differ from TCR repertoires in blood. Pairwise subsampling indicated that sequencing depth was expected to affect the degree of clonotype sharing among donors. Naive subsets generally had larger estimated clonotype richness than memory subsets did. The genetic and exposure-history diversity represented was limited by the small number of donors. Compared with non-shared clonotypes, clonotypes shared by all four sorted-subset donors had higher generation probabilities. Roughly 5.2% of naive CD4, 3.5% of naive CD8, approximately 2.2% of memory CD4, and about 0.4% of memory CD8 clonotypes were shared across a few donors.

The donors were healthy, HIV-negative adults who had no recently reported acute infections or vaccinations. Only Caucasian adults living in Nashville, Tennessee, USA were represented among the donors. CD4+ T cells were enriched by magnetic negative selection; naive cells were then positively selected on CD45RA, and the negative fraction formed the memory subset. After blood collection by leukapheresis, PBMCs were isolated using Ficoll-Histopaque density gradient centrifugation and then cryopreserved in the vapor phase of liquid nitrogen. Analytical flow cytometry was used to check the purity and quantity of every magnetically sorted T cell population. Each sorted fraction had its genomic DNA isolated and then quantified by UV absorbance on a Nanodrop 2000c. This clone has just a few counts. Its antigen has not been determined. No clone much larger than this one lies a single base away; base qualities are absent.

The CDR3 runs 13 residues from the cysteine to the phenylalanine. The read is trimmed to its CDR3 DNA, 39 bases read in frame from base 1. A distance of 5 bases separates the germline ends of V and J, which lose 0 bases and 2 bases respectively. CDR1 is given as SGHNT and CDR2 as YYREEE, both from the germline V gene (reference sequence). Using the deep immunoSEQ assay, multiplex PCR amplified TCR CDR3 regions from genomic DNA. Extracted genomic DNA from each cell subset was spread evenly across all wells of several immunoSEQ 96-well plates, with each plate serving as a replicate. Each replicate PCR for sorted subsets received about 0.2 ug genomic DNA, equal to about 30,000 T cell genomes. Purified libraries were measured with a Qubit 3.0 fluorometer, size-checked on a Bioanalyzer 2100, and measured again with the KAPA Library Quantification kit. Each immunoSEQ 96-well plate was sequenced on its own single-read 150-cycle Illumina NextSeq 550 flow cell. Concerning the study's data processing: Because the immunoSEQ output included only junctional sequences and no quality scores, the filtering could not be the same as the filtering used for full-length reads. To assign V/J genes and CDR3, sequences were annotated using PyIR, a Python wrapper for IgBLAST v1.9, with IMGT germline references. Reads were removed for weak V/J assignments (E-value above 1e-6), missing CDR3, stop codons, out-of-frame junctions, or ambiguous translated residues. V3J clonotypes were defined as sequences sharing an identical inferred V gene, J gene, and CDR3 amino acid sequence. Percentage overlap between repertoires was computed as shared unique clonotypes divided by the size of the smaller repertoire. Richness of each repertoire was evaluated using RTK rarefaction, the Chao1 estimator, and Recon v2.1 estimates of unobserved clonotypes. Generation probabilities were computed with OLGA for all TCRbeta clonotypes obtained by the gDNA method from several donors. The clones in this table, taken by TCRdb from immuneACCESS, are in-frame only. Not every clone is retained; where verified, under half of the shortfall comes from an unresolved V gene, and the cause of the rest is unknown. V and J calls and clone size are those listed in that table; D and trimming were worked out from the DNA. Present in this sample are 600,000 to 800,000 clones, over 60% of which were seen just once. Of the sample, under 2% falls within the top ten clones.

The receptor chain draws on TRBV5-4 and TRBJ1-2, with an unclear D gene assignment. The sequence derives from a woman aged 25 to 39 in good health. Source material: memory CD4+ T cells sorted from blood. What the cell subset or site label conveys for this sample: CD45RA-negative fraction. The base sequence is TGTGCCAGCAGCTTGGAGGGAAACTATGGCTACACCTTC. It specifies CASSLEGNYGYTF. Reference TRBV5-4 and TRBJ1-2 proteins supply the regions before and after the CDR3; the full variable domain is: ETGVTQSPTHLIKTRGQQVTLRCSSQSGHNTVSWYQQALGQGPQFIFQYYREEENGRGNFPPRFSGLQFPNYSSELNVNALELDDSALYLCASSLEGNYGYTFGSGTRLTVV.